This T cell receptor (beta chain) is drawn from a study of blood T cell repertoires in COVID-19. Unmatched junction bases numbered 8, after V lost 2 bases and J lost 6 bases. Germline loops: CDR1 MGHRA, CDR2 YSYEKL. The CDR3 extends over 16 amino acids. TCRdb's table, derived via immunoSEQ multiplex PCR, lists solely in-frame clones and lacks some. Of around 180,000 clones listed, 70% to 90% are singletons. The sample comprised peripheral blood. This clonotype originated in a man between 65 and 79 years old with active or convalescent COVID-19. The gene calls are TRBV4-1 and TRBJ2-2; 8 nucleotides align to TRBD1. The CDR3 nucleotides are TGCGCCAGCAGCCAAATTCCCAGGGGGCGGCCCGGGGAGCTGTTTTTT. Translating it yields CASSQIPRGRPGELFF.